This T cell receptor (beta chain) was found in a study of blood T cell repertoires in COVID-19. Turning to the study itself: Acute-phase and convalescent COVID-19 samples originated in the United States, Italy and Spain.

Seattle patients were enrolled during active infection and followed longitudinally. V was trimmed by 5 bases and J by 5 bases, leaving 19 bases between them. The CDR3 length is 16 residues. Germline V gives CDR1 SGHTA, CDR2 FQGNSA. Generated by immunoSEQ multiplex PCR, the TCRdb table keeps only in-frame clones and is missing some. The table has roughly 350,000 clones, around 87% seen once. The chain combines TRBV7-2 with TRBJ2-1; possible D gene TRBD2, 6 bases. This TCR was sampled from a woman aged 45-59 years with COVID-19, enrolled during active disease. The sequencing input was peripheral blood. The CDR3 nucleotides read TGTGCCAGCAGCGTTAACGGGAGAGAGGGAAACAATGAGCAGTTCTTC. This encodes CASSVNGREGNNEQFF.